This entry lists 16 T cell receptor beta chains sequenced from one sample in a study of beta chain features in type 1 diabetes. Reverse transcribing all isolated RNA meant expressed TCRB transcripts were sequenced. Sequencing was performed with immunoSEQ multiplex PCR; in TCRdb, only in-frame clones are kept and a portion is missing. Counted here are hundreds of thousands of clones, about 14% occurring once; the ten biggest clones make up approximately 0.093%. What was sequenced was naive CD4+ T cells from blood. These receptors came from a man between 18 and 35 years old in good health.

The chain uses TRBV25-1 and TRBJ2-3; 8 nucleotides align to TRBD2. After removal of 8 bases from V and 0 bases from J, the junction contained 4 bases not matched to a gene. CDR1 is MGHDK, CDR2 SYGVNS, per germline. This CDR3 region has 14 residues. The CDR3 DNA sequence: TGTGCCAGCCAAGTAGCGGGAAGCACAGATACGCAGTATTTT. Amino acid sequence: CASQVAGSTDTQYF.

The chain carries TRBV29-1 and TRBJ2-4, with 8 bases matching TRBD1. V lost 6 bases and J lost 2; bases outside the gene matches: 3. The CDR3 loop spans 13 amino acids. Germline V gives CDR1 SQVTM, CDR2 ANQGSEA. The CDR3 spells CSVWTGTKNIQYF. For the CDR3, the DNA is TGCAGCGTCTGGACAGGGACCAAAAACATTCAGTACTTC. Full variable domain (rest looked up from reference TRBV29-1 and TRBJ2-4): SAVISQKPSRDICQRGTSLTIQCQVDSQVTMMFWYRQQPGQSLTLIATANQGSEATYESGFVIDKFPISRPNLTFSTLTVSNMSPEDSSIYLCSVWTGTKNIQYFGAGTRLSVL.

The chain joins TRBV28 to TRBJ2-7; tentative D call: TRBD1 (7 bases). CDR1 MDHEN and CDR2 SYDVKM come from the germline V gene. Trimming pared 4 bases from V and 2 bases from J, leaving 12 bases between. The CDR3 is 14 amino acids. Here the CDR3 DNA reads TGTGCCAGCAGTTCAGGGGGGAACACCTACGAGCAGTACTTC. Its protein is CASSSGGNTYEQYF.

The sample holds a few counts of this clone. The chain recombines TRBV4-1 with TRBJ2-7, with 9 bases matching TRBD1. This CDR3 comprises 16 residues. Germline V CDR1 and CDR2: MGHRA, YSYEKL. Unmatched junction bases numbered 8, after V lost 1 base and J lost 4 bases. The CDR3 sequence is CASSQVAAGQGYEQYF. The CDR3 bases are TGCGCCAGCAGCCAAGTGGCCGCGGGACAGGGTTACGAGCAGTACTTC.

V usage is TRBV7-3 and J usage is TRBJ2-7, with TRBD1 identical over 9 bases. Germline-derived CDR1 and CDR2 are SGHTA and FQGTGA. CDR3 length: 15 residues. Trimming at V came to 0 bases and at J to 2 bases, leaving 2 bases not matched to a gene. The CDR3 DNA follows: TGTGCCAGCAGCTTAACTGGGACAGGGCCCTACGAGCAGTACTTC. It encodes CASSLTGTGPYEQYF.

This clone has more than one count but fewer than ten. DNA for the CDR3: TGTGCCTGGAGTGTACGATCCGTGACAGAGAGTTATAGCAATCAGCCCCAGCATTTT. Protein: CAWSVRSVTESYSNQPQHF. The chain has TRBV30 and TRBJ1-5; a possible D gene is TRBD1 (5 bases). The CDR3 spans 19 residues. Germline CDR1 and CDR2: GTSNPN and SVGIG (reference sequence). Trimming left V 0 bases short and J 0 bases short, with 21 bases between.

This CDR3 reads CASSPRTGRGEKLFF. The DNA for the CDR3 is TGTGCCAGCAGCCCGCGGACAGGGAGGGGTGAAAAACTGTTTTTT. V gene TRBV5-6 combines with J gene TRBJ1-4; 8 bases fit TRBD1. Trimming cost V 4 bases and J 7 bases; bases outside gene matches: 9. Germline V lookup: CDR1 SGHDT, CDR2 YYEEEE. This CDR3 is built from 15 residues. Using reference TRBV5-6 and TRBJ1-4 for the parts outside the CDR3, the full variable domain is DAGVTQSPTHLIKTRGQQVTLRCSPKSGHDTVSWYQQALGQGPQFIFQYYEEEERQRGNFPDRFSGHQFPNYSSELNVNALLLGDSALYLCASSPRTGRGEKLFFGSGTQLSVL.

In this sample, this clone turned up a few times. This chain uses TRBV9 with TRBJ1-3; D not certain. Per the germline V gene, CDR1 is SGDLS and CDR2 is YYNGEE. V lost 4 bases to trimming and J lost 0 bases, with 14 bases between them. This CDR3 spans 16 amino acids. CDR3: CASSSRRRNSGNTIYF. CDR3 in DNA: TGTGCCAGCAGCTCTCGTCGCCGGAACTCTGGAAACACCATATATTTT.

CDR3 amino acids: CASSAQPSGDEAFF. The DNA for the CDR3 is TGTGCCAGCAGTGCACAACCCTCAGGGGACGAAGCTTTCTTT. This chain links TRBV6-1 with TRBJ1-1; D possibly corresponds to TRBD1 (6 bases). Germline V gene lookup returns CDR1 MNHNS and CDR2 SASEGT. CDR3 length: 14 residues. V dropped 4 bases and J dropped 8 bases, with 17 bases sitting between them.

This clone was seen a few times. This sequence joins TRBV28 and TRBJ1-5; no reliable D call. Per germline, CDR1 MDHEN and CDR2 SYDVKM. CDR3 length: 13 amino acids. Trimming left V 3 bases short and J 6 bases short, with 9 bases between. CDR3 nucleotides: TGTGCCAGCAGTTTGGGAGGGAGTCAGCCCCAGCATTTT. This encodes CASSLGGSQPQHF.

This chain links TRBV13 with TRBJ2-5; 13 bases map to TRBD2. Germline CDR1 reads PRHDT; CDR2 reads FYEKMQ (reference sequence). Trimming at V came to 2 bases and at J to 4 bases, leaving 10 bases not matched to a gene. The CDR3 loop spans 18 amino acids. The CDR3 sequence: CASSLRELAGGRRETQYF. The DNA of the CDR3 is TGTGCCAGCAGCTTAAGAGAACTAGCGGGAGGGCGAAGAGAGACCCAGTACTTC.

V gene TRBV9 combines with J gene TRBJ2-1; TRBD2 matches 13 bases. CDR3 length: 15 amino acids. V shed 4 bases and J 8 bases; nucleotides not matched to a gene: 6. Germline CDR1 reads SGDLS; CDR2 reads YYNGEE. The CDR3 nucleotides are TGTGCCAGCAGCATAAGACTAGCGGGAGGCGATGAGCAGTTCTTC. Encoded protein: CASSIRLAGGDEQFF.

This chain joins TRBV10-3 and TRBJ1-5; 7 nucleotides match TRBD1. The J segment lost 2 bases and the V segment lost 4 bases, leaving 5 bases of the junction unmatched. This CDR3 comprises 15 residues. Germline CDR1 and CDR2: ENHRY and SYGVKD. The CDR3 is CAISGPGGGNQPQHF. In DNA, the CDR3 is TGTGCCATCAGTGGACCAGGGGGAGGCAATCAGCCCCAGCATTTT.

This sequence joins TRBV6-5 and TRBJ2-5, with D perhaps TRBD1 (5 bases). Trimming cost V 4 bases and J 5 bases, with 11 bases left between them. Germline values: CDR1 MNHEY, CDR2 SVGAGI. This CDR3 is 13 amino acids long. This CDR3 is CASSSGPKETQYF. CDR3 in DNA: TGTGCCAGCAGTTCAGGGCCAAAGGAGACCCAGTACTTC.

The gene calls are TRBV6-6 and TRBJ2-7; the D is unclear. V shed 2 bases and J shed 2 bases, with 4 bases lying between them. Per the germline V gene, CDR1 is MNHNY and CDR2 is SVGAGI (reference sequence). The CDR3 length is 12 residues. In DNA, the CDR3 is TGTGCCAGCAGTTACGGAACCTACGAGCAGTACTTC. Amino acid sequence: CASSYGTYEQYF.

In this sample, this clone turned up a few times. The J gene is TRBJ1-4, the V gene TRBV27, with D possibly being TRBD1 (5 bases). Germline V gene lookup returns CDR1 MNHEY and CDR2 SMNVEV (reference sequence). This CDR3 has 16 residues. The germline V and J ends were trimmed by 6 bases and 5 bases, with 19 bases remaining between them. CDR3 region: CASSPRGNRANEKLFF. The CDR3 nucleotides are TGTGCCAGCAGCCCACGGGGCAATCGAGCCAATGAAAAACTGTTTTTT.